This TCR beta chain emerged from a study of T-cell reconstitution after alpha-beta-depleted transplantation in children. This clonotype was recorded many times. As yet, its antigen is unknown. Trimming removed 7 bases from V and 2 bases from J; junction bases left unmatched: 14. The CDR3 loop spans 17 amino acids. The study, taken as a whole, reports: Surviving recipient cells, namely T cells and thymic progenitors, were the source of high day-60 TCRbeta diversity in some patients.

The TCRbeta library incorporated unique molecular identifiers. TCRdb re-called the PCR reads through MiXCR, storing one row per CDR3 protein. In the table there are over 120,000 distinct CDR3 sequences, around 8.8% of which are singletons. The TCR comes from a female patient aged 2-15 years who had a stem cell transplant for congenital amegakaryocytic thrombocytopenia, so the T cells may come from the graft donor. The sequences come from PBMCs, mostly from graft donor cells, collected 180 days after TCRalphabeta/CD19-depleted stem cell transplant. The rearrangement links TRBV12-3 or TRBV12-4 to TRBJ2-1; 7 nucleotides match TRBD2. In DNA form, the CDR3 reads TGTGCCAGCACCTCGGGGCATTATGCGGGAGCCTACAATGAGCAGTTCTTC. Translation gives CASTSGHYAGAYNEQFF.